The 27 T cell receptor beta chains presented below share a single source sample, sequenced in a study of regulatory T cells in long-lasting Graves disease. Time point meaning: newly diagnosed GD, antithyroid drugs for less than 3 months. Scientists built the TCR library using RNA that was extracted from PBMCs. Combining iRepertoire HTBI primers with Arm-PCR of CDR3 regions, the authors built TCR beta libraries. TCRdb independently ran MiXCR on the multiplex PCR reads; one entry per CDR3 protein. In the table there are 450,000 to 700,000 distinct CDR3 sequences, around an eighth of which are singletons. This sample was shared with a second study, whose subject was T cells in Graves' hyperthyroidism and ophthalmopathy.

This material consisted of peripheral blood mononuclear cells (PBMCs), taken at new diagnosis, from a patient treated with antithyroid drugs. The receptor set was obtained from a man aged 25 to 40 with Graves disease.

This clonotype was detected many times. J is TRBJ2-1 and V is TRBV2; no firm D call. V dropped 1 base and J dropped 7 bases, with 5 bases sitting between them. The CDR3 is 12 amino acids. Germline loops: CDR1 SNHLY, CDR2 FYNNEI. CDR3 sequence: CASSEGPNEQFF. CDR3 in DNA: TGTGCCAGCAGTGAAGGCCCTAATGAGCAGTTCTTC.

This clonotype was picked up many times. The CDR3 loop reads CASSRGTGRTGETQYF. The CDR3 region has the DNA TGTGCCAGCAGTCGAGGGACAGGTAGAACTGGGGAGACCCAGTACTTC. The rearrangement links TRBV28 to TRBJ2-5; 8 nucleotides agree with TRBD1. The V segment lost 5 bases and the J segment 5 bases; nucleotides outside the gene matches: 13. The CDR3 length is 16 residues. CDR1 and CDR2 (germline): MDHEN, SYDVKM. Together with reference TRBV28 and TRBJ2-5, the CDR3 gives the full variable domain: DVKVTQSSRYLVKRTGEKVFLECVQDMDHENMFWYRQDPGLGLRLIYFSYDVKMKEKGDIPEGYSVSREKKERFSLILESASTNQTSMYLCASSRGTGRTGETQYFGPGTRLLVL.

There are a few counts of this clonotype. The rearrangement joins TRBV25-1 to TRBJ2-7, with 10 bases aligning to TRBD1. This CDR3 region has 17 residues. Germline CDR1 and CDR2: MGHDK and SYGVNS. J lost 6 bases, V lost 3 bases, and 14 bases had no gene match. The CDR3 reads CASSDPGSGTGVIEQYF. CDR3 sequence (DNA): TGTGCCAGCAGTGACCCCGGATCCGGGACAGGGGTGATCGAGCAGTACTTC.

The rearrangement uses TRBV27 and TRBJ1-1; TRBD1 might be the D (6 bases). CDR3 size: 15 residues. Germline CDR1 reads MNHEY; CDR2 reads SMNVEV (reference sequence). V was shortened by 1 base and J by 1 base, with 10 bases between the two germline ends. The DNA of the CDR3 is TGTGCCAGCAGTTTATGGGGACACACGAACACTGAAGCTTTCTTT. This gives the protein CASSLWGHTNTEAFF.

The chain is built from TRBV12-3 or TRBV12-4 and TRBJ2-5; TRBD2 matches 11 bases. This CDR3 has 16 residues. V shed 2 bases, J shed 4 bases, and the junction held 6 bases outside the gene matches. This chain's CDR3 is CASSLMVAGGRETQYF. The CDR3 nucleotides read TGTGCCAGCAGTTTAATGGTAGCGGGAGGGAGAGAGACCCAGTACTTC.

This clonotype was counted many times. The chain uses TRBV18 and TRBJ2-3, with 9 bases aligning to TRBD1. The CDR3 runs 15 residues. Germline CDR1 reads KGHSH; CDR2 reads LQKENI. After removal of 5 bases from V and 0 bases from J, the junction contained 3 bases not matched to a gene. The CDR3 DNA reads TGTGCCAGCTCATCGGGACAGGGTAGCACAGATACGCAGTATTTT. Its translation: CASSSGQGSTDTQYF. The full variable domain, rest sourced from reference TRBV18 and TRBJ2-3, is NAGVMQNPRHLVRRRGQEARLRCSPMKGHSHVYWYRQLPEEGLKFMVYLQKENIIDESGMPKERFSAEFPKEGPSILRIQQVVRGDSAAYFCASSSGQGSTDTQYFGPGTRLTVL.

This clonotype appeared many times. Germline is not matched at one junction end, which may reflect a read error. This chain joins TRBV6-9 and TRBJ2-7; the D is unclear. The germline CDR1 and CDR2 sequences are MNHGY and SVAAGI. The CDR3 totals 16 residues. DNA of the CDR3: TGTGCCAGCAGTTACTCGAAGGTTCCGCTGATCTACGTGCAGTACTTC. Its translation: CASSYSKVPLIYVQYF.

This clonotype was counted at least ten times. CDR3 residues: CASSHVSAGGTYEQYF. CDR3 bases: TGTGCCAGCAGCCATGTTTCCGCGGGAGGGACCTACGAGCAGTACTTC. This chain joins TRBV13 and TRBJ2-7, with 9 bases fitting TRBD2. The CDR3 covers 16 residues. Germline V gene data show CDR1 as PRHDT and CDR2 as FYEKMQ (reference sequence). With V trimmed by 5 bases and J by 2 bases, 10 bases remained unmatched.

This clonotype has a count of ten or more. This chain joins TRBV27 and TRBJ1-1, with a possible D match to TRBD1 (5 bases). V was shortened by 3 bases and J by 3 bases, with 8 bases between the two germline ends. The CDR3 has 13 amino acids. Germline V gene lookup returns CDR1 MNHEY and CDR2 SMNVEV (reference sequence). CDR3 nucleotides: TGTGCCAGCAGTTTGTTAGGGGACACTGAAGCTTTCTTT. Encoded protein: CASSLLGDTEAFF.

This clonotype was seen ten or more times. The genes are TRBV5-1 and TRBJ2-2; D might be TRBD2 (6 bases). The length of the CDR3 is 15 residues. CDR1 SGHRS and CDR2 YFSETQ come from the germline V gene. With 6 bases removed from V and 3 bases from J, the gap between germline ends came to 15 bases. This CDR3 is CASKAGPWDTGELFF. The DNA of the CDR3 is TGCGCCAGCAAGGCGGGACCGTGGGACACCGGGGAGCTGTTTTTT.

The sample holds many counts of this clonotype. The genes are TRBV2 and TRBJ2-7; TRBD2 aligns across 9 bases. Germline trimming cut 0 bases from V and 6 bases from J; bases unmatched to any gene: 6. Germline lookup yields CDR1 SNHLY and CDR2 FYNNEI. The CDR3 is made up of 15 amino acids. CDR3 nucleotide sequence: TGTGCCAGCAGTGAAGCGCTCGGCGGGAGGGTCGAGCAGTACTTC. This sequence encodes CASSEALGGRVEQYF.

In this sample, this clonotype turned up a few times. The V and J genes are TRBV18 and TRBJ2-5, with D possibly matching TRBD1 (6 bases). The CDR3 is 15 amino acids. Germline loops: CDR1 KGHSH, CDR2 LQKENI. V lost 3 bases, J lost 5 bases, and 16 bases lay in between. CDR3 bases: TGTGCCAGCTCACCGCTAGGGGGTACCAGGGAGACCCAGTACTTC. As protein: CASSPLGGTRETQYF.

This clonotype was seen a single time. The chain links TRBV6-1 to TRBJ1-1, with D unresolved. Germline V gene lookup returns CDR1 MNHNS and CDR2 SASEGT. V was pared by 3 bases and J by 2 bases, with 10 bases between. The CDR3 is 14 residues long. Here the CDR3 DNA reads TGTGCCAGCAGTGATTCCCCAGAAAACACTGAAGCTTTCTTT. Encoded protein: CASSDSPENTEAFF.

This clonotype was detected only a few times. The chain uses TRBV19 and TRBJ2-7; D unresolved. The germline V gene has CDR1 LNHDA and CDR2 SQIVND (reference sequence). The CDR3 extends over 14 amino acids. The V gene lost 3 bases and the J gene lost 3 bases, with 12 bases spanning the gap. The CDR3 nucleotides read TGTGCCAGTAGTATCTCGGCAGTAGACTACGAGCAGTACTTC. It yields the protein CASSISAVDYEQYF.

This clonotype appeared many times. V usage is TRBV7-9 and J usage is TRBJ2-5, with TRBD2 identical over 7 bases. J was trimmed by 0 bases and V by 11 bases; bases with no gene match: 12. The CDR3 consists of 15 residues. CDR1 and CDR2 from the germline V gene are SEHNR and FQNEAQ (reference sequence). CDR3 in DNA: TGTGCCGTTACACCTGGCGGGGGAAACCAAGAGACCCAGTACTTC. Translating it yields CAVTPGGGNQETQYF.

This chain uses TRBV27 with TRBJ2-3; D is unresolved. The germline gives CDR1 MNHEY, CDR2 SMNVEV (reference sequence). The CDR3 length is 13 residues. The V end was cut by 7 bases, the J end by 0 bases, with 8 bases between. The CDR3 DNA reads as TGTGCCAGCACCCATGGGAGCACAGATACGCAGTATTTT. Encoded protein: CASTHGSTDTQYF.

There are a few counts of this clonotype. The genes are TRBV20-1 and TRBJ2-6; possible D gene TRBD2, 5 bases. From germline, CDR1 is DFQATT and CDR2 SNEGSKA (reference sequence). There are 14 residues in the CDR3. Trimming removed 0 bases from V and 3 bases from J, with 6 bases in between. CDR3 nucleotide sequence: TGCAGTGCTAGAGAGGGAGTTGGGGCCAACGTCCTGACTTTC. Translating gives CSAREGVGANVLTF.

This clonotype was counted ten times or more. CDR3 nucleotides: TGCGCCAGCAGCTTGAGGGCAGACTCCTACAATGAGCAGTTCTTC. Protein product: CASSLRADSYNEQFF. The V and J genes are TRBV5-1 and TRBJ2-1; the D is unclear. CDR1 is SGHRS, CDR2 YFSETQ, per germline. V was pared by 1 base and J by 0 bases, with 8 bases between. This CDR3 region has 15 residues. Full variable domain (outside the CDR3, taken from reference TRBV5-1 and TRBJ2-1): KAGVTQTPRYLIKTRGQQVTLSCSPISGHRSVSWYQQTPGQGLQFLFEYFSETQRNKGNFPGRFSGRQFSNSRSEMNVSTLELGDSALYLCASSLRADSYNEQFFGPGTRLTVL.

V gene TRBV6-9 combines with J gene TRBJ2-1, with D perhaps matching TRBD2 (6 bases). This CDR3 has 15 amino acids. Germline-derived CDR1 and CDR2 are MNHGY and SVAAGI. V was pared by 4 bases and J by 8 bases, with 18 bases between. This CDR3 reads CASSSVGGTLDEQFF. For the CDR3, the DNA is TGTGCCAGCAGTTCCGTCGGCGGGACCTTGGATGAGCAGTTCTTC.

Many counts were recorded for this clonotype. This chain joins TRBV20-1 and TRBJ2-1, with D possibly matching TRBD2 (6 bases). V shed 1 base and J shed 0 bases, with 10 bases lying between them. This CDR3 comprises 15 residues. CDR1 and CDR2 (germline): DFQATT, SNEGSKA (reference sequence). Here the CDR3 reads CSARGGESSYNEQFF. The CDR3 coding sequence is TGCAGTGCTAGAGGGGGGGAGAGCTCCTACAATGAGCAGTTCTTC.

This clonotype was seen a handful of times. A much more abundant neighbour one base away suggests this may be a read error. The CDR3 spells CASSPAYGRESSYDEQFF. The DNA of the CDR3 is TGTGCCAGCAGCCCCGCATACGGACGGGAAAGCTCCTACGATGAGCAGTTCTTC. This chain links TRBV11-1 with TRBJ2-1; D perhaps matches TRBD2 (5 bases). This CDR3 spans 18 amino acids. Germline CDR1 and CDR2: SGHAT and FQDESV (reference sequence).

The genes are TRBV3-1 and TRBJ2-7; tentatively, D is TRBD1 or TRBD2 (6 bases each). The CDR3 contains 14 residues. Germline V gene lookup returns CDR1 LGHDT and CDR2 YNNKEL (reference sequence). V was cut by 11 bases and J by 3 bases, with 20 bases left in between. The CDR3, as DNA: TGTGCCGCCTCGGTTGGCGGAGGGGGCTACGAGCAGTACTTC. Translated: CAASVGGGGYEQYF.

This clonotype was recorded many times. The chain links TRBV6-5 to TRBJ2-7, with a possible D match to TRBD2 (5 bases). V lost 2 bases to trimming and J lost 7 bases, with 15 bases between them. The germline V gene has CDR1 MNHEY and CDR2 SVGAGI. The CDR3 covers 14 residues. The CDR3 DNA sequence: TGTGCCAGCAGTTACGCGGGTCGCGCCGGGGAGCAGTACTTC. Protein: CASSYAGRAGEQYF.

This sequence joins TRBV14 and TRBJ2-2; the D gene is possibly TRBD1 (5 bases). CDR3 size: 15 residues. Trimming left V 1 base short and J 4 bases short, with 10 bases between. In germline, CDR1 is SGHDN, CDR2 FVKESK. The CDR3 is CASSQGAGPTGELFF. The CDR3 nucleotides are TGTGCCAGCAGCCAAGGGGCAGGGCCCACCGGGGAGCTGTTTTTT.

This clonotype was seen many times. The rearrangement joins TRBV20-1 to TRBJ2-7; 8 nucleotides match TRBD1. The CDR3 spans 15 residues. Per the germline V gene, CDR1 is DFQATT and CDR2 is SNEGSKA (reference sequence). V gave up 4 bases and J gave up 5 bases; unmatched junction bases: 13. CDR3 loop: CSATLSRQGSHEQYF. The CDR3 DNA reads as TGCAGTGCTACCCTATCCCGACAGGGGTCCCACGAGCAGTACTTC.

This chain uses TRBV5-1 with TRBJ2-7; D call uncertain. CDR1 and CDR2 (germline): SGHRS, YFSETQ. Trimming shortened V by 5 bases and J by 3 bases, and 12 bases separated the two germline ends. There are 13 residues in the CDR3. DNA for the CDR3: TGCGCCAGCAGGTGGAGCAGAGACTACGAGCAGTACTTC. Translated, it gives CASRWSRDYEQYF.

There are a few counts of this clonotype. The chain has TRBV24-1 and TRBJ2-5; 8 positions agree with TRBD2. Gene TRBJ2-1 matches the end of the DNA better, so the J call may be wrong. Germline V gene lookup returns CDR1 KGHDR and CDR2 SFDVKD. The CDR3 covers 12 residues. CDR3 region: CAAGTGGNEQFF. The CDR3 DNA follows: TGTGCCGCCGGGACGGGGGGGAATGAGCAGTTCTTC.